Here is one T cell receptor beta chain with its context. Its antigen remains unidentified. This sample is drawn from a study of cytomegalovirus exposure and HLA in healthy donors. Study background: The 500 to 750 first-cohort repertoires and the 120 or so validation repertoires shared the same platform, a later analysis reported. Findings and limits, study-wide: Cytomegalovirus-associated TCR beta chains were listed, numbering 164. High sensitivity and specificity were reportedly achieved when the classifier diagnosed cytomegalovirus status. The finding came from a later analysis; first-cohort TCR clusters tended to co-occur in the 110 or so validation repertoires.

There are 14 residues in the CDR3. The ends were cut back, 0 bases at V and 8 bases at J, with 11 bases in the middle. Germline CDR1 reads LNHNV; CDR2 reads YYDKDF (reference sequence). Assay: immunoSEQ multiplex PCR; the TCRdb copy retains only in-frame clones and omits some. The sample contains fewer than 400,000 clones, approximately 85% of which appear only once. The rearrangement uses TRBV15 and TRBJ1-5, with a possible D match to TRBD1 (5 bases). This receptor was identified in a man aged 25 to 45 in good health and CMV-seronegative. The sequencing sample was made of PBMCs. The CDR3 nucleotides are TGTGCCACCAGCAGAGATGGGGGGTTGGAGCCCCAGCATTTT. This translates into CATSRDGGLEPQHF.